The 26 T cell receptor beta chains given below trace back to one sample, sequenced in a study of radiation and T cells in renal cell carcinoma. As for time point: baseline pretreatment blood. Treatment described: 15 Gy SBRT to primary tumor, nephrectomy 4 weeks later. Clones were read by immunoSEQ multiplex PCR, and TCRdb kept only the in-frame ones, dropping some. The sample lists 150,000 or so clones; 88% were seen once. This sample comprised blood, obtained from a patient whose treatment included radiotherapy and nephrectomy. The receptors originated from a woman aged 70-85 years with renal cell carcinoma.

V usage is TRBV27 and J usage is TRBJ2-7; D gene unclear. Germline values: CDR1 MNHEY, CDR2 SMNVEV (reference sequence). This CDR3 has 11 residues. Trimming stripped 3 bases from V and 7 bases from J, with 7 bases between. The CDR3 loop is CASSFGVEQYF. For the CDR3, the DNA is TGTGCCAGCAGTTTTGGGGTTGAGCAGTACTTC.

The rearrangement joins TRBV7-9 to TRBJ1-6; the D is unclear. Trimming took off 3 bases at V and 6 bases at J, with 6 bases between the two ends. Germline values: CDR1 SEHNR, CDR2 FQNEAQ (reference sequence). The CDR3 totals 13 residues. CDR3 nucleotide sequence: TGTGCCAGCAGCTTGGACGCTAATTCACCCCTCCACTTT. Translated, it gives CASSLDANSPLHF.

The V call is TRBV19, the J call TRBJ1-2, with TRBD1 as a possible D gene (6 bases). This CDR3 has 14 amino acids. Germline V gene data show CDR1 as LNHDA and CDR2 as SQIVND (reference sequence). Trimming pared 5 bases from V and 2 bases from J, leaving 12 bases between. The CDR3 loop is CASSPRTGNYGYTF. The CDR3 DNA reads TGTGCCAGTAGTCCCCGAACAGGGAACTATGGCTACACCTTC.

CDR3 sequence reads: CASSHISGPKQGEQYF. CDR3 nucleotides: TGTGCCAGCAGCCATATAAGCGGTCCAAAACAGGGCGAGCAGTACTTC. The chain combines TRBV11-2 with TRBJ2-7; TRBD1 is a possible D gene (6 bases). Trimming shortened V by 5 bases and J by 6 bases, and 23 bases separated the two germline ends. The CDR3 extends over 16 amino acids. Germline CDR1 SGHAT, CDR2 FQNNGV.

The rearrangement joins TRBV5-4 to TRBJ2-3; 7 nucleotides match TRBD2. Unmatched junction bases numbered 7, after V lost 3 bases and J lost 3 bases. Per the germline V gene, CDR1 is SGHNT and CDR2 is YYREEE (reference sequence). The CDR3 sequence is 15 residues long. The CDR3 spells CASSSPGGGTDTQYF. The DNA of the CDR3 is TGTGCCAGCAGCTCCCCAGGCGGGGGAACAGATACGCAGTATTTT.

The chain joins TRBV5-1 to TRBJ2-7, with a weak D call TRBD1 (6 bases). Germline lookup yields CDR1 SGHRS and CDR2 YFSETQ. This CDR3 is 14 amino acids long. Trimming stripped 6 bases from V and 3 bases from J, with 16 bases between. DNA of the CDR3: TGCGCCAGCACCCCGGGCGCCAGGGGCTACGAGCAGTACTTC. Its protein product is CASTPGARGYEQYF. The complete variable domain, with remaining parts taken from reference TRBV5-1 and TRBJ2-7, reads KAGVTQTPRYLIKTRGQQVTLSCSPISGHRSVSWYQQTPGQGLQFLFEYFSETQRNKGNFPGRFSGRQFSNSRSEMNVSTLELGDSALYLCASTPGARGYEQYFGPGTRLTVT.

This rearrangement joins TRBV29-1 to TRBJ1-2; TRBD1 aligns across 7 bases. The germline gives CDR1 SQVTM, CDR2 ANQGSEA. V was pared by 1 base and J by 2 bases, with 7 bases of the junction left unmatched. There are 15 residues in the CDR3. The CDR3 DNA sequence: TGCAGCGTTGAAGGGGGAGGGGGCGCAAACTATGGCTACACCTTC. Amino acid sequence: CSVEGGGGANYGYTF.

For the CDR3, the DNA is TGTGCCAGCAGCCAAACTAGTTTCGAGACCCAGTACTTC. Its translation is CASSQTSFETQYF. The rearrangement links TRBV4-2 to TRBJ2-5; TRBD2 might be the D (5 bases). V gave up 2 bases and J gave up 5 bases, with 9 bases separating them. This CDR3 has 13 amino acids. The germline gives CDR1 LGHNA, CDR2 YNFKEQ.

The rearrangement uses TRBV5-6 and TRBJ2-7; 7 bases map to TRBD1. Germline trimming cut 6 bases from V and 2 bases from J; bases unmatched to any gene: 5. The CDR3 covers 13 residues. CDR1 is SGHDT, CDR2 YYEEEE, per germline. CDR3 residues: CASKDRAAYEQYF. Here the CDR3 DNA reads TGTGCCAGCAAAGACAGGGCAGCCTACGAGCAGTACTTC.

This clone was detected only once. The V call is TRBV30, the J call TRBJ2-6; D is perhaps TRBD2 (5 bases). The V gene lost 5 bases and the J gene lost 2 bases, with 10 bases spanning the gap. Germline V gene lookup returns CDR1 GTSNPN and CDR2 SVGIG (reference sequence). This CDR3 is 14 amino acids long. CDR3 sequence reads: CAWLREAGANVLTF. The DNA for the CDR3 is TGTGCCTGGTTGAGGGAAGCTGGGGCCAACGTCCTGACTTTC.

The chain uses TRBV19 and TRBJ1-1; no clear D gene. CDR1 is LNHDA, CDR2 SQIVND, per germline (reference sequence). CDR3 length equals 12 residues. The V gene lost 2 bases and the J gene lost 8 bases, with 9 bases spanning the gap. In nucleotides, the CDR3 is TGTGCCAGTAGTATAAGGGAGGGAGAAGCTTTCTTT. This gives the protein CASSIREGEAFF.

CDR3 protein: CASSLGGLAGVTYEQYF. Written as DNA, the CDR3 is TGTGCCAGCAGCTTAGGGGGACTAGCGGGGGTGACCTACGAGCAGTACTTC. The chain carries TRBV7-2 and TRBJ2-7, with 14 bases aligning to TRBD2. This CDR3 is 17 amino acids long. Germline V gene data show CDR1 as SGHTA and CDR2 as FQGNSA. V was clipped by 1 base and J by 2 bases; unmatched bases: 4.

The rearrangement joins TRBV28 to TRBJ1-2, with D possibly being TRBD1 (5 bases). V shed 6 bases and J shed 2 bases, with 10 bases lying between them. Germline CDR1 and CDR2: MDHEN and SYDVKM. The CDR3 runs to 13 residues. The CDR3 DNA is TGTGCCAGCAGAGGACAAATCAACTATGGCTACACCTTC. Its translation: CASRGQINYGYTF.

This rearrangement joins TRBV6-5 to TRBJ2-3; a weak D match, TRBD2 (5 bases). From germline, CDR1 is MNHEY and CDR2 SVGAGI. The CDR3 contains 14 residues. The V end was cut by 5 bases, the J end by 0 bases, with 9 bases between. The chain's CDR3 is CASSPRGSTDTQYF. The CDR3 nucleotides are TGTGCCAGCAGTCCCCGCGGGAGCACAGATACGCAGTATTTT.

The sample holds one count of this clone. The rearrangement links TRBV28 to TRBJ2-7; a possible D gene is TRBD1 (6 bases). CDR1 MDHEN and CDR2 SYDVKM come from the germline V gene. The CDR3 covers 16 residues. V was clipped by 3 bases and J by 0 bases, with 15 bases between them. The CDR3 is CASSFPQGSGSYEQYF. CDR3 in DNA: TGTGCCAGCAGTTTCCCTCAGGGGTCGGGCTCCTACGAGCAGTACTTC.

The chain employs TRBV6-4 and TRBJ2-1; no definite D call. Germline V gene lookup returns CDR1 MRHNA and CDR2 SNTAGT. The CDR3 covers 10 residues. V lost 5 bases and J lost 9, with 5 bases in between. This CDR3 is CASSKAEQFF. CDR3 DNA: TGTGCCAGCAGTAAGGCTGAGCAGTTCTTC.

The J gene is TRBJ2-1, the V gene TRBV28; perhaps TRBD2 as D (5 bases). Germline values: CDR1 MDHEN, CDR2 SYDVKM. V lost 6 bases, J lost 7 bases, and 13 bases lay in between. The CDR3 runs to 13 residues. CDR3 region: CASRVAPGNEQFF. In DNA, the CDR3 is TGTGCCAGCAGGGTGGCCCCGGGGAATGAGCAGTTCTTC.

The gene calls are TRBV4-1 and TRBJ1-1, with D hard to call. Looked up from germline, CDR1 is MGHRA and CDR2 is YSYEKL. The V gene lost 0 bases and the J gene lost 0 bases, with 8 bases spanning the gap. The CDR3 has 15 residues. The CDR3 sequence: CASSQEDGVNTEAFF. Here the CDR3 DNA reads TGCGCCAGCAGCCAAGAAGACGGGGTGAACACTGAAGCTTTCTTT.

The chain uses TRBV11-3 and TRBJ2-1; D is possibly TRBD1 (6 bases). Looked up from germline, CDR1 is SGHNT and CDR2 is YENEEA. The CDR3 sequence is 15 residues long. V was shortened by 5 bases and J by 2 bases, with 13 bases between the two germline ends. The CDR3 DNA sequence: TGTGCCAGCAGCGCCAGGGGCAGGACCTACAATGAGCAGTTCTTC. The encoded protein is CASSARGRTYNEQFF.

The chain employs TRBV19 and TRBJ2-2; 8 bases map to TRBD2. V lost 10 bases to trimming and J lost 1 base; unmatched junction nucleotides: 5. CDR3 length equals 14 residues. Germline CDR1 and CDR2: LNHDA and SQIVND (reference sequence). The CDR3: CATNRGGNTGELFF. The CDR3 nucleotides are TGTGCCACAAACCGGGGGGGGAACACCGGGGAGCTGTTTTTT.

The CDR3 DNA is TGTGCCATCAGTGAGAGACCAGCCTACGAGCAGTACTTC. Translating it yields CAISERPAYEQYF. J is TRBJ2-7 and V is TRBV10-3; D call uncertain. CDR3 length: 13 amino acids. CDR1 is ENHRY and CDR2 is SYGVKD in the germline V gene. Trimming took 2 bases from V and 2 from J, leaving 7 bases between them.

The V and J genes are TRBV9 and TRBJ2-1; no clear D gene. This CDR3 is built from 14 residues. The V gene's germline CDR1 is SGDLS and CDR2 YYNGEE. V was clipped by 0 bases and J by 4 bases, with 8 bases between them. CDR3 DNA sequence: TGTGCCAGCAGCGTAGGTAATGGATACAATGAGCAGTTCTTC. The encoded protein is CASSVGNGYNEQFF.

The rearrangement uses TRBV7-2 and TRBJ2-2; tentative D call: TRBD2 (6 bases). CDR1 and CDR2 (germline): SGHTA, FQGNSA. This CDR3 is built from 17 residues. V was trimmed by 0 bases and J by 0 bases, leaving 11 bases between them. CDR3 in amino acids: CASSLAGGLPNTGELFF. The CDR3 DNA reads as TGTGCCAGCAGCTTAGCGGGGGGACTTCCGAACACCGGGGAGCTGTTTTTT.

The rearrangement uses TRBV4-3 and TRBJ2-7, with unresolved D. Per germline, CDR1 LGHNA and CDR2 YSLEER. V lost 0 bases to trimming and J lost 6 bases, with 18 bases between them. This CDR3 is built from 16 residues. CDR3 sequence (DNA): TGCGCCAGCAGCCAAGATCCCGCCATGGTCGCGCGCGAGCAGTACTTC. This encodes CASSQDPAMVAREQYF.

The rearrangement links TRBV10-3 to TRBJ2-5, with 8 bases lining up with TRBD2. From germline, CDR1 is ENHRY and CDR2 SYGVKD. After removal of 10 bases from V and 2 bases from J, the junction contained 3 bases not matched to a gene. The CDR3 has 12 amino acids. Here the CDR3 reads CATGTSQETQYF. The CDR3 nucleotides read TGTGCCACAGGGACTAGTCAAGAGACCCAGTACTTC.

This chain connects TRBV19 to TRBJ2-2; D tentatively fits TRBD1 or TRBD2 (5 bases each). Germline values: CDR1 LNHDA, CDR2 SQIVND (reference sequence). Deletions cut 5 bases from V and 13 bases from J, with 20 bases between. The CDR3 spans 14 residues. DNA for the CDR3: TGTGCCAGTAGTCCTTCGGGACCGAGATCGTGGCTGTTTTTT. Its protein product is CASSPSGPRSWLFF.